The 29 T cell receptor beta chains listed next were all sequenced from one sample in a study of tissue T cells after allogeneic stem cell transplantation. Produced via immunoSEQ multiplex PCR; TCRdb's table is partial and in-frame only. The sample shows about 48,000 clones, 73% of them seen only once. Input material: sorted cells pooled from one or two spleens. The receptors derive from a pool of C57BL/6 mice in good health.

Regarding this clone: Each gene name is a mouse one. The read ends 1 residue shy of where the CDR3 ends; the end is completed using the germline J gene. V and J are TRBV13-1 and TRBJ2-7; 8 positions agree with TRBD2. The germline V gene has CDR1 NSHNY and CDR2 SYGAGN. V dropped 2 bases and J dropped 1; count of bases not matched to a gene: 2. CDR3 length: 14 residues. The CDR3 bases that were read are TGTGCCAGCAGTGAATGGGGGGGGTCCTATGAACAGTAC. Translation: CASSEWGGSYEQY. The full CDR3 reads CASSEWGGSYEQYF.

About this clone: Mouse gene names apply. The read terminates 1 residue before the CDR3 end, so the remaining end is supplied by the germline J gene. The rearrangement links TRBV2 to TRBJ2-5; 11 bases are a match to TRBD2. The germline V gene encodes CDR1 LGHNA and CDR2 YSYQKL. The CDR3 loop spans 15 amino acids. After removal of 2 bases from V and 6 bases from J, the junction contained 4 bases not matched to a gene. CDR3 DNA, as far as it was read: TGTGCCAGCAGCCAAAACTGGGGGGGCTGGGACACCCAGTAC. It encodes CASSQNWGGWDTQY. From start to end, the CDR3 is CASSQNWGGWDTQYF.

Note on this clone: Germline and genes here are mouse. The observed sequence ends 1 residue before the CDR3 terminus, with the missing tail filled in from the germline J gene. The V gene is TRBV4, the J gene TRBJ2-4; tentatively, D is TRBD2 (5 bases). Trimming took off 4 bases at V and 1 base at J, with 6 bases between the two ends. CDR3 length: 13 residues. The germline V gene has CDR1 LGHDT and CDR2 YNNKQL (reference sequence). CDR3 sequence: CASSLLGQNTLYF. The sequenced part of the CDR3 DNA is TGTGCCAGCAGCTTACTGGGTCAAAACACCTTGTAC.

On this clone: Gene names are mouse gene names. The sequenced fragment ends 1 residue before the CDR3 boundary, so the rest is inferred from the germline J gene. The rearrangement uses TRBV31 and TRBJ2-5; 8 bases agree with TRBD2. The germline CDR1 and CDR2 sequences are GKSSPN and SITVG. The CDR3 contains 13 residues. Trimming cost V 2 bases and J 3 bases; bases outside gene matches: 1. This chain's CDR3 is CAWSGGAQDTQYF. The CDR3 bases that were read are TGTGCCTGGAGTGGGGGGGCGCAAGACACCCAGTAC.

As for this clone: The gene names here belong to mouse. The CDR3 sequence: CASSGDWGNTLYF. The sequenced CDR3 bases are TGTGCCAGCAGTGGGGACTGGGGGAACACCTTGTAC. V usage is TRBV15 and J usage is TRBJ2-4; 11 bases match TRBD2. The CDR3 is cut off 1 residue early in the read; its end comes from the germline J gene. Germline V lookup: CDR1 SGHND, CDR2 FRSKSL. The CDR3 sequence is 13 residues long. V shed 5 bases and J 6 bases; nucleotides not matched to a gene: 1.

As to this clone: The gene symbols are mouse symbols. The CDR3 goes on 1 residue after the read ends, and that part is filled in from the germline J gene. The V gene is TRBV1, the J gene TRBJ1-1, with 7 bases that match TRBD1. Germline values: CDR1 NSQYPW, CDR2 LRSPGD (reference sequence). Trimming removed 4 bases from V and 3 bases from J; junction bases left unmatched: 5. CDR3 length: 14 residues. The CDR3 reads CTCSGDRVDTEVFF. The DNA read from the CDR3 is TGCACCTGCAGTGGAGACAGGGTAGACACAGAAGTCTTC. Full variable domain (remainder filled in from reference TRBV1 and TRBJ1-1): VTLLEQNPRWRLVPRGQAVNLRCILKNSQYPWMSWYQQDLQKQLQWLFTLRSPGDKEVKSLPGADYLATRVTDTELRLQVANMSQGRTLYCTCSGDRVDTEVFFGKGTRLTVV.

On this clone itself: Gene names refer to mouse genes. The CDR3 is cut off 1 residue early in the read; its end comes from the germline J gene. The chain links TRBV29 to TRBJ1-4; 9 nucleotides align to TRBD1. Looked up from germline, CDR1 is MSHET and CDR2 is SYDVDS. The CDR3 is 15 amino acids. V trimming: 3 bases; J trimming: 3 bases; junction bases outside the gene matches: 2. Incomplete CDR3 DNA: TGTGCTAGCAGTTTTACAGGGGGCCCCAACGAAAGATTATTT. Translation: CASSFTGGPNERLF. The full CDR3 reads CASSFTGGPNERLFF.

This clone came up a few times. The gene names here belong to mouse. The sequence runs out 1 residue before the end of the CDR3; the remainder is reconstructed from the germline J gene. This chain joins TRBV2 and TRBJ2-7; maybe TRBD2 (5 bases). Trimming removed 0 bases at V and 0 bases at J, with 6 bases between. CDR3 length: 14 residues. CDR1 is LGHNA and CDR2 is YSYQKL in the germline V gene. CDR3 bases read: TGTGCCAGCAGCCAAGAATGGGGCTCCTATGAACAGTAC. It is translated as CASSQEWGSYEQY. The entire CDR3 sequence reads CASSQEWGSYEQYF.

A note on this clone: Mouse germline and gene names are used. The read terminates 1 residue before the CDR3 end, so the remaining end is supplied by the germline J gene. The chain links TRBV1 to TRBJ2-5, with 9 bases that match TRBD2. The V gene's germline CDR1 is NSQYPW and CDR2 LRSPGD (reference sequence). The CDR3 extends over 14 amino acids. Trimming removed 3 bases from V and 3 bases from J; junction bases left unmatched: 1. Incomplete CDR3 DNA: TGCACCTGCAGTGCCGGGACTGGGCAAGACACCCAGTAC. Residues: CTCSAGTGQDTQY. In full, the CDR3 reads CTCSAGTGQDTQYF.

Remarks on this clone: Mouse germline and gene names are used. The CDR3 end is not reached by the read, which stops 1 residue before it; the germline J gene fills it in. At the DNA level, this CDR3 is encoded by other sequences in the same sample as well. The gene calls are TRBV5 and TRBJ2-5; D gene uncertain. V shed 0 bases and J shed 0 bases, with 4 bases lying between them. The germline V gene encodes CDR1 LGHNA and CDR2 YNLKQL (reference sequence). The CDR3 extends over 14 amino acids. CDR3 protein: CASSQDNNQDTQYF. CDR3 DNA, as far as it was read: TGTGCCAGCAGCCAAGACAATAACCAAGACACCCAGTAC.

Regarding this clone: Genes and germline are mouse. Read sequence stops 1 residue before the CDR3 end, and the germline J gene provides the missing end. The rearrangement joins TRBV20 to TRBJ1-3, with unresolved D. V was trimmed by 2 bases and J by 2 bases, leaving 7 bases between them. The CDR3 consists of 13 residues. CDR1 GFQATS and CDR2 STVNSAI come from the germline V gene. This CDR3 reads CGARLGTGNTLYF. The part of the CDR3 DNA that was read is TGTGGTGCTAGGTTAGGGACTGGAAATACGCTCTAT.

Points on this clone: Germline and genes: mouse. The CDR3 goes on 1 residue after the read ends, and that part is filled in from the germline J gene. The chain uses TRBV19 and TRBJ1-3; TRBD1 might be the D (5 bases). The CDR3 length is 15 residues. Trimming shortened V by 2 bases and J by 1 base, and 10 bases separated the two germline ends. Germline assignment: CDR1 FNHDT and CDR2 SITEND (reference sequence). The sequenced CDR3 bases are TGTGCCAGCAGTATTCTAGGACAATCTGGAAATACGCTCTAT. Protein: CASSILGQSGNTLY. In full, the CDR3 reads CASSILGQSGNTLYF. The full variable domain, completed using reference TRBV19 and TRBJ1-3, is GGIITQTPKFLIGQEGQKLTLKCQQNFNHDTMYWYRQDSGKGLRLIYYSITENDLQKGDLSEGYDASREKKSSFSLTVTSAQKNEMAVFLCASSILGQSGNTLYFGEGSRLIVV.

As concerns this clone: The germline and genes are mouse ones. CDR3 DNA, as far as it was read: TGTGCCAGCAGTGCCGAACTGGGCTCTAGTGCAGAAACGCTGTAT. Translated: CASSAELGSSAETLY. The complete CDR3 sequence is CASSAELGSSAETLYF. The chain employs TRBV13-3 and TRBJ2-3, with a possible D match to TRBD2 (6 bases). The read comes to an end 1 residue before the CDR3 does, leaving the germline J gene to fill in the end. Trimming left V 3 bases short and J 0 bases short, with 14 bases between. Germline V lookup: CDR1 NNHDY, CDR2 SYVADS. This CDR3 contains 16 residues.

As concerns this clone: Gene names and germline refer to mouse. The sequenced CDR3 bases are TGCACCTGCAGTGCCTCGACAAAATCAAACACAGAAGTCTTC. Amino acid sequence: CTCSASTKSNTEVF. The entire CDR3 is CTCSASTKSNTEVFF. The chain links TRBV1 to TRBJ1-1; the D is unclear. Coverage ceases 1 residue before the CDR3 finishes, and the germline J gene fills in the end. CDR1 is NSQYPW, CDR2 LRSPGD, per germline (reference sequence). The CDR3 extends over 15 amino acids. V lost 3 bases and J 0 bases, leaving 11 bases between the germline ends.

In regard to this clone: The gene names given are mouse names. The CDR3 end lies 1 residue beyond the end of the read and is filled in from the germline J gene. The chain links TRBV1 to TRBJ2-5; 10 bases are shared with TRBD1. Losses at the gene ends were 2 bases for V and 2 bases for J; bases not matched to a gene: 4. The CDR3 loop spans 16 amino acids. Germline CDR1 reads NSQYPW; CDR2 reads LRSPGD (reference sequence). Partial CDR3 DNA: TGCACCTGCAGTGCACCCGGGACAGGGGCCCAAGACACCCAGTAC. Its translation is CTCSAPGTGAQDTQY. The CDR3 reads in full as CTCSAPGTGAQDTQYF.

With respect to this clone: Mouse names are used for the genes. With the read ending 1 residue before the CDR3 end, the germline J gene is used to fill in that end. The rearrangement uses TRBV13-1 and TRBJ1-3, with D unresolved. The length of the CDR3 is 14 residues. Deletions cut 0 bases from V and 3 bases from J, with 7 bases between. From germline, CDR1 is NSHNY and CDR2 SYGAGN. The CDR3 protein is CASSDDGIGNTLYF. CDR3 DNA (partial): TGTGCCAGCAGTGATGATGGGATTGGAAATACGCTCTAT.

Points on this clone: Gene and germline names: mouse. The read terminates 1 residue ahead of where the CDR3 ends, so the germline J gene completes it. J is TRBJ2-1 and V is TRBV5; 11 nucleotides align to TRBD1. There are 14 residues in the CDR3. The germline V gene encodes CDR1 LGHNA and CDR2 YNLKQL (reference sequence). V was pared by 3 bases and J by 7 bases, with 2 bases of the junction left unmatched. CDR3 DNA (partial): TGTGCCAGCAGCCAGGACAGGGGGCCGGCTGAGCAGTTC. Translated: CASSQDRGPAEQF. The entire CDR3 is CASSQDRGPAEQFF.

In regard to this clone: Gene names follow the mouse nomenclature. The CDR3 is cut off 1 residue early in the read; its end comes from the germline J gene. The chain recombines TRBV19 with TRBJ2-2, with 9 bases fitting TRBD2. The CDR3 is made up of 16 amino acids. CDR1 and CDR2 (germline): FNHDT, SITEND (reference sequence). The trim removed 1 base at V and 3 bases at J, leaving 4 bases unmatched. The DNA read from the CDR3 is TGTGCCAGCAGTATATTGGGGGGGCGTTACACCGGGCAGCTCTAC. Translation gives CASSILGGRYTGQLY. From start to end, the CDR3 is CASSILGGRYTGQLYF.

Points on this clone: Germline and genes here are mouse. With the read ending 1 residue before the CDR3 end, the germline J gene is used to fill in that end. This rearrangement joins TRBV13-3 to TRBJ2-1, with 9 positions matching TRBD2. The germline gives CDR1 NNHDY, CDR2 SYVADS. CDR3 length equals 16 residues. The V segment lost 0 bases and the J segment 0 bases; nucleotides outside the gene matches: 1. The DNA read from the CDR3 is TGTGCCAGCAGTGATGGACTGGGGGTTAACTATGCTGAGCAGTTC. Its protein product is CASSDGLGVNYAEQF. In full, the CDR3 is CASSDGLGVNYAEQFF.

This clone was seen only a few times. Mouse gene names apply. Read coverage stops 1 residue before the CDR3 terminus; the germline J gene supplies the remainder. The chain links TRBV13-2 to TRBJ2-7; possibly TRBD2 for D (6 bases). The CDR3 runs 15 residues. The germline V and J ends were trimmed by 0 bases and 3 bases, with 13 bases remaining between them. CDR1 is NNHNN and CDR2 is SYGAGS in the germline V gene (reference sequence). Partial CDR3 DNA: TGTGCCAGCGGTGATGCTGGGGTGGGGATCTATGAACAGTAC. Translated: CASGDAGVGIYEQY. The full CDR3 protein is CASGDAGVGIYEQYF.

Note on this clone: Genes and germline come from the mouse. The read ends 1 residue before the CDR3 terminus; that terminus is restored from the germline J gene. The chain carries TRBV2 and TRBJ2-7; D might be TRBD1 (5 bases). Germline V gene data show CDR1 as LGHNA and CDR2 as YSYQKL. This CDR3 comprises 11 residues. Trimming removed 6 bases from V and 3 bases from J, with 6 bases in between. The part of the CDR3 DNA that was read is TGTGCCAGCAGAGACAGCTATGAACAGTAC. Protein: CASRDSYEQY. The entire CDR3 protein is CASRDSYEQYF.

As to this clone: Genes here carry mouse names. The DNA ends 1 residue before the CDR3 does, and the rest of the CDR3 is filled in from the germline J gene. V usage is TRBV13-2 and J usage is TRBJ2-4, with D perhaps TRBD2 (6 bases). The CDR3 extends over 14 amino acids. In germline, CDR1 is NNHNN, CDR2 SYGAGS (reference sequence). Trimming pared 0 bases from V and 5 bases from J, leaving 10 bases between. The DNA read from the CDR3 is TGTGCCAGCGGTGATGCTGGGGAGGGAAACACCTTGTAC. Translation gives CASGDAGEGNTLY. The entire CDR3 protein reads CASGDAGEGNTLYF.

With respect to this clone: The gene symbols are mouse symbols. The observed sequence ends 1 residue before the CDR3 terminus, with the missing tail filled in from the germline J gene. The V and J genes are TRBV19 and TRBJ1-1; 10 positions match TRBD1. V lost 4 bases, J lost 8 bases, and 11 bases stayed unmatched. The V gene's germline CDR1 is FNHDT and CDR2 SITEND (reference sequence). CDR3 length: 15 residues. CDR3 amino acids: CASSSLRDRGMEVFF. The part of the CDR3 DNA that was read is TGTGCCAGCAGTTCCCTCCGGGACAGGGGAATGGAAGTCTTC. Variable domain in full (rest from reference TRBV19 and TRBJ1-1): GGIITQTPKFLIGQEGQKLTLKCQQNFNHDTMYWYRQDSGKGLRLIYYSITENDLQKGDLSEGYDASREKKSSFSLTVTSAQKNEMAVFLCASSSLRDRGMEVFFGKGTRLTVV.

As for this clone: These gene names are mouse names. Read sequence stops 1 residue before the CDR3 end, and the germline J gene provides the missing end. This specimen includes other DNA sequences encoding the same CDR3. The chain is built from TRBV5 and TRBJ2-5; a possible D gene is TRBD2 (5 bases). V was trimmed by 0 bases and J by 4 bases, leaving 5 bases between them. The CDR3 runs to 13 residues. Germline CDR1 LGHNA, CDR2 YNLKQL (reference sequence). CDR3 loop: CASSQDWEDTQYF. CDR3 DNA (partial): TGTGCCAGCAGCCAAGACTGGGAAGACACCCAGTAC.

With respect to this clone: Gene names denote mouse genes. The CDR3 extends 1 residue past the end of the read, so its final part is completed from the germline J gene. V is TRBV26 and J is TRBJ1-1, with D possibly TRBD1 on 5 matching bases. Trimming left V 2 bases short and J 4 bases short, with 8 bases between. The germline CDR1 and CDR2 sequences are KGHPV and FQNQEV (reference sequence). The CDR3 loop spans 13 amino acids. CDR3 DNA, as far as it was read: TGTGCCAGCAGTCTGCAGGGTGGCACAGAAGTCTTC. Translating it yields CASSLQGGTEVF. The complete CDR3 protein is CASSLQGGTEVFF.

Points on this clone: Genes and germline are mouse. The CDR3 end is not reached by the read, which stops 1 residue before it; the germline J gene fills it in. The rearrangement links TRBV26 to TRBJ2-3, with TRBD2 matching 14 bases. The CDR3 has 16 residues. Per germline, CDR1 KGHPV and CDR2 FQNQEV (reference sequence). V gave up 5 bases and J gave up 3 bases; unmatched junction bases: 4. The CDR3 loop is CASSWDWGGAAETLYF. The part of the CDR3 DNA that was read is TGTGCCAGCAGTTGGGACTGGGGGGGCGCGGCAGAAACGCTGTAT.

Of note for this clone: Gene names follow the mouse nomenclature. The CDR3 DNA, read in part, is TGTGCCAGCAGCCCGACAGACCAAGACACCCAGTAC. Translation: CASSPTDQDTQY. The whole CDR3 protein is CASSPTDQDTQYF. V and J are TRBV3 and TRBJ2-5, with D possibly matching TRBD1 (5 bases). Coverage ceases 1 residue before the CDR3 finishes, and the germline J gene fills in the end. The CDR3 is 13 residues long. Germline V CDR1 and CDR2: SNHLY, FYNGKV (reference sequence). V was cut by 5 bases and J by 1 base, with 7 bases left in between.

As to this clone: Gene names and germline match the mouse. The read ends 1 residue early relative to the CDR3; the germline J gene fills the gap. The chain has TRBV29 and TRBJ1-4; 9 positions agree with TRBD1. Germline V gene data show CDR1 as MSHET and CDR2 as SYDVDS. J gave up 7 bases and V 4 bases, and 4 bases lay outside the gene matches. The CDR3 length is 14 residues. CDR3 DNA, as far as it was read: TGTGCTAGCAGTTCCGGGACAGGGACCGAAAGATTATTT. Amino acid sequence: CASSSGTGTERLF. The full-length CDR3 reads as CASSSGTGTERLFF. The full variable domain, rest sourced from reference TRBV29 and TRBJ1-4, is DMKVTQMPRYLIKRMGENVLLECGQDMSHETMYWYRQDPGLGLQLIYISYDVDSNSEGDIPKGYRVSRKKREHFSLILDSAKTNQTSVYFCASSSGTGTERLFFGHGTKLSVL.

Notes on this clone: Gene and germline names: mouse. The read terminates 1 residue before the CDR3 end, so the remaining end is supplied by the germline J gene. The chain is built from TRBV3 and TRBJ2-2, with D perhaps TRBD1 (6 bases). This CDR3 is built from 13 residues. V lost 4 bases and J lost 5, with 8 bases in between. Per germline, CDR1 SNHLY and CDR2 FYNGKV (reference sequence). The DNA read from the CDR3 is TGTGCCAGCAGCTCGGGACAAACCGGGCAGCTCTAC. Translated, it gives CASSSGQTGQLY. From start to end, the CDR3 is CASSSGQTGQLYF.